These 3 T cell receptor beta chains were sequenced from one sample in a study of technical replicates of blood from a handful of donors. Sequenced by immunoSEQ multiplex PCR; TCRdb stores in-frame clones only, minus some. The sample consists of 50,000 to 70,000 clones, just under 95% of them appearing once. The material sequenced was PBMCs. Every receptor here comes from a human donor in good health. Some clones in this sample may be carry-over from other donors' samples.

The chain combines TRBV6-5 with TRBJ2-5, with 7 bases fitting TRBD2. The germline V gene has CDR1 MNHEY and CDR2 SVGAGI. The length of the CDR3 is 14 residues. V was pared by 5 bases and J by 5 bases, with 8 bases of the junction left unmatched. The CDR3 bases are TGTGCCAGCAGTACCGGACTAGTTGGTGAGACCCAGTACTTC. It yields the protein CASSTGLVGETQYF.

This chain uses TRBV2 with TRBJ2-7, with D maybe TRBD1 (6 bases). This CDR3 is 13 amino acids long. With 6 bases removed from V and 1 base from J, the gap between germline ends came to 10 bases. Germline loops: CDR1 SNHLY, CDR2 FYNNEI. The DNA for the CDR3 is TGTGCCAGCAGGCCAACAGGGTCCTACGAGCAGTACTTC. This translates into CASRPTGSYEQYF.

The chain combines TRBV11-3 with TRBJ2-2, with 7 bases fitting TRBD2. CDR3 size: 17 residues. V lost 5 bases to trimming and J lost 0 bases; unmatched junction nucleotides: 9. The germline gives CDR1 SGHNT, CDR2 YENEEA. Here the CDR3 reads CASSPDSAGTNTGELFF. CDR3 bases: TGTGCCAGCAGCCCCGACTCAGCGGGGACGAACACCGGGGAGCTGTTTTTT.